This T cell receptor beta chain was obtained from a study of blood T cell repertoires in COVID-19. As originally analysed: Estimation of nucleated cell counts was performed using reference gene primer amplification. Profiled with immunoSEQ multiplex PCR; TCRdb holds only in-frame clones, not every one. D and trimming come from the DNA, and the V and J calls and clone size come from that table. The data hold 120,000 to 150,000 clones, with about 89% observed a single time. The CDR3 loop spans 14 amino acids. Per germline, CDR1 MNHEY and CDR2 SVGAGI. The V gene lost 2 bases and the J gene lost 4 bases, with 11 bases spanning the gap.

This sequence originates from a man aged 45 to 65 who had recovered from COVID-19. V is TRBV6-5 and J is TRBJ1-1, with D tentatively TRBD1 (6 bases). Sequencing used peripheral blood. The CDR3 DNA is TGTGCCAGCAGTTACCAGGGGATGGGCACTGAAGCTTTCTTT. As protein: CASSYQGMGTEAFF.